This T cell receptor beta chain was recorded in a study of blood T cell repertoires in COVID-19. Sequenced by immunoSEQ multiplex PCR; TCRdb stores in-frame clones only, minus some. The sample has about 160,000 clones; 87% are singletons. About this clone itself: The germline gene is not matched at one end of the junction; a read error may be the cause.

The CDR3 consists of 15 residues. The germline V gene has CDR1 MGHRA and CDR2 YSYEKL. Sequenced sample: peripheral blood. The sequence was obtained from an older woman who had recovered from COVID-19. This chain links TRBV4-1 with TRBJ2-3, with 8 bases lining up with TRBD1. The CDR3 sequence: CASSQDVGTGLRANF. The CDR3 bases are TGCGCCAGCAGCCAAGATGTGGGGACAGGCCTTCGCGCTAATTTT.